This T cell receptor (beta chain) comes out of a study of T-cell memory formation after mild COVID-19. This clonotype was seen only a few times. The antigen is unknown. The study, taken as a whole, reports: CD4+ contracting clones were found mainly in CM and EM, and CD8+ ones in EMRA. CD4/CD8 balance characterized clones contracting day 15 to 85, and CD4+ skew characterized later expanders.

Sample barcodes and UMIs were carried by the TCR alpha and TCR beta cDNA libraries that 5'RACE generated with constant-segment primers. One entry per CDR3 protein, called by TCRdb with MiXCR from the 5' RACE reads. The sample includes some 190,000 distinct CDR3 sequences, around 16% of them seen just once. The sequencing input was PBMCs or a T cell subset sorted from them (not recorded which). This TCR was sampled from an adult woman who had mild COVID-19 (a few samples of this study predate the infection). Cell type and time point are not known.

This chain's CDR3 is CASSWEGAYEQYF. The CDR3 region has the DNA TGCGCCAGCAGCTGGGAGGGGGCCTACGAGCAGTACTTC. The genes are TRBV5-1 and TRBJ2-7; possibly TRBD2 for D (7 bases). Trimming pared 3 bases from V and 2 bases from J, leaving 9 bases between. Germline loops: CDR1 SGHRS, CDR2 YFSETQ. The CDR3 is 13 amino acids.